This entry lists 14 T cell receptor beta chains sequenced from one sample in a study of T-cell memory formation after mild COVID-19. TCRdb recomputed calls from the 5' RACE reads with MiXCR, one row per CDR3 protein. Altogether roughly 480,000 distinct CDR3 sequences are present, approximately 25% being singletons, with the ten largest covering about an eighth. The specimen was PBMCs or a T cell subset sorted from them (not recorded which). The source of these receptors is an adult woman who had mild COVID-19 (a few samples of this study predate the infection). Cell type and time point are not known.

This clonotype was detected only a few times. The V call is TRBV7-8, the J call TRBJ2-2; possibly TRBD1 for D (6 bases). Germline CDR1 SGHVS, CDR2 FQNEAQ. Deletions cut 1 base from V and 1 base from J, with 13 bases between. The CDR3 consists of 17 residues. The CDR3 DNA follows: TGTGCCAGCAGCTTAGTAGGGGGAGCATTGAACACCGGGGAGCTGTTTTTT. Translated: CASSLVGGALNTGELFF.

This clonotype came up a few times. The rearrangement links TRBV27 to TRBJ2-5; tentatively, D is TRBD2 (5 bases). Germline V gene sequence: CDR1 MNHEY, CDR2 SMNVEV (reference sequence). The V and J ends lost 6 bases and 5 bases respectively, with 13 bases between them. The CDR3 has 13 residues. The CDR3 protein is CASRGSRGETQYF. The CDR3 region has the DNA TGTGCCAGCAGAGGATCCCGGGGTGAGACCCAGTACTTC.

The V gene is TRBV5-1, the J gene TRBJ2-7; TRBD2 matches at 8 bases. CDR3 length: 14 amino acids. The ends lost 0 bases at V and 5 bases at J; junction bases unmatched: 4. CDR1 is SGHRS, CDR2 YFSETQ, per germline. CDR3 loop: CASSLALADHEQYF. CDR3 sequence (DNA): TGCGCCAGCAGCTTGGCACTAGCGGACCACGAGCAGTACTTC.

This chain links TRBV7-3 with TRBJ2-2; 9 nucleotides match TRBD1. CDR1 and CDR2 from the germline V gene are SGHTA and FQGTGA. Unmatched junction bases numbered 14, after V lost 2 bases and J lost 7 bases. The CDR3 contains 18 residues. The CDR3 spells CASSLYLLRTGEHGELFF. CDR3 nucleotides: TGTGCCAGCAGCTTATACTTGTTGAGGACAGGGGAACACGGGGAGCTGTTTTTT.

J is TRBJ2-1 and V is TRBV20-1, with TRBD2 identical over 12 bases. Losses at the gene ends were 0 bases for V and 4 bases for J; bases not matched to a gene: 1. The CDR3 is made up of 15 amino acids. Germline assignment: CDR1 DFQATT and CDR2 SNEGSKA (reference sequence). The DNA of the CDR3 is TGCAGTGCTAGAGACCTAGCGGGAGGGTACAATGAGCAGTTCTTC. This codes for CSARDLAGGYNEQFF.

The V call is TRBV12-3 or TRBV12-4, the J call TRBJ2-1, with D perhaps TRBD1 (5 bases). Trimming pared 1 base from V and 4 bases from J, leaving 11 bases between. The CDR3 totals 15 residues. CDR3 DNA: TGTGCCAGCAGTTTAGAAATTCAGGGTTACAATGAGCAGTTCTTC. Amino acids: CASSLEIQGYNEQFF.

V is TRBV6-2 or TRBV6-3 and J is TRBJ2-7; 14 nucleotides agree with TRBD2. V dropped 2 bases and J dropped 3; count of bases not matched to a gene: 12. Germline CDR1 and CDR2: MNHEY and SVGEGT. CDR3 length equals 19 residues. The CDR3 region has the DNA TGTGCCAGCAGTTACGCGGCCTCCGGGACTAGCGGGAGTATCTACGAGCAGTACTTC. Translated: CASSYAASGTSGSIYEQYF.

The chain combines TRBV12-3 or TRBV12-4 with TRBJ1-2; 8 nucleotides match TRBD1. V lost 6 bases, J lost 5 bases, and 5 bases stayed unmatched. The CDR3 spans 13 residues. The CDR3 bases are TGTGCCAGCAGCCGACAGGGGAAGTATGGCTACACCTTC. Amino acid sequence: CASSRQGKYGYTF.

V gene TRBV7-8 combines with J gene TRBJ2-7, with TRBD1 as a possible D gene (5 bases). This CDR3 is 15 amino acids long. CDR1 and CDR2 from the germline V gene are SGHVS and FQNEAQ. V lost 1 base and J 3 bases, leaving 13 bases between the germline ends. CDR3 DNA sequence: TGTGCCAGCAGCTTAGGAGCAGGGCTAAACTACGAGCAGTACTTC. Translated, it gives CASSLGAGLNYEQYF.

The chain carries TRBV29-1 and TRBJ2-5; TRBD2 aligns across 12 bases. CDR1 and CDR2 (germline): SQVTM, ANQGSEA. The CDR3 has 14 amino acids. Trimming at V came to 6 bases and at J to 2 bases, leaving 4 bases not matched to a gene. The CDR3 DNA reads as TGCAGCGTCACTGGACTAGCGGGACAAGAGACCCAGTACTTC. Its protein product is CSVTGLAGQETQYF.

This clonotype was found a few times. The V call is TRBV3-1, the J call TRBJ1-1; no definite D call. The CDR3 has 15 residues. The germline V gene has CDR1 LGHDT and CDR2 YNNKEL (reference sequence). V lost 4 bases and J 1 base, leaving 13 bases between the germline ends. CDR3 coding DNA: TGTGCCAGCAGCCTCCGCCTCGCAGGGAACACTGAAGCTTTCTTT. Translated, it gives CASSLRLAGNTEAFF.

This clonotype showed up just a few times. This chain links TRBV7-2 with TRBJ2-7, with 8 bases that match TRBD2. This CDR3 contains 16 residues. J gave up 0 bases and V 4 bases, and 8 bases lay outside the gene matches. The germline CDR1 and CDR2 sequences are SGHTA and FQGNSA. DNA of the CDR3: TGTGCCAGCAGCTCCTCTTGGGGGACTAGCTCCTACGAGCAGTACTTC. As protein: CASSSSWGTSSYEQYF.

The V and J genes are TRBV15 and TRBJ1-2; no firm D call. This CDR3 region has 13 residues. The germline V gene encodes CDR1 LNHNV and CDR2 YYDKDF (reference sequence). V dropped 0 bases and J dropped 5 bases, with 7 bases sitting between them. CDR3 amino acids: CATSRDAIYGYTF. The CDR3 DNA is TGTGCCACCAGCAGAGATGCAATTTATGGCTACACCTTC.

This clonotype was seen ten or more times. This chain uses TRBV7-6 with TRBJ2-7; 14 bases are shared with TRBD2. CDR3 length: 19 amino acids. V shed 5 bases and J 0 bases; nucleotides not matched to a gene: 12. Germline V gene lookup returns CDR1 SGHVS and CDR2 FNYEAQ. In nucleotides, the CDR3 is TGTGCCAGCAGCCCCGCCTGGACTAGCGGGGGGCCCATCTCCTACGAGCAGTACTTC. The encoded protein is CASSPAWTSGGPISYEQYF.